This T cell receptor (beta chain) was recorded in a study of blood T cells in healthy people across ages. A second 7 to 11 cycle PCR used barcoded and J-beta primers. TCRdb re-called the 5' RACE reads with MiXCR, one entry per CDR3 protein. The top ten hold 3.6% of the sample, which has about 630,000 distinct CDR3 sequences, roughly 20% seen once. The CDR3 runs to 15 residues. The J segment lost 5 bases and the V segment lost 5 bases, leaving 10 bases of the junction unmatched. This TCR was recovered from a man between 65 and 79 years old in good health. What was sequenced was blood. This chain links TRBV12-3 or TRBV12-4 with TRBJ2-7, with 9 bases aligning to TRBD2. The CDR3 sequence: CASSPSPGLANEQYF. The CDR3 nucleotides read TGTGCCAGCAGTCCTAGCCCTGGACTAGCGAACGAGCAGTACTTC.